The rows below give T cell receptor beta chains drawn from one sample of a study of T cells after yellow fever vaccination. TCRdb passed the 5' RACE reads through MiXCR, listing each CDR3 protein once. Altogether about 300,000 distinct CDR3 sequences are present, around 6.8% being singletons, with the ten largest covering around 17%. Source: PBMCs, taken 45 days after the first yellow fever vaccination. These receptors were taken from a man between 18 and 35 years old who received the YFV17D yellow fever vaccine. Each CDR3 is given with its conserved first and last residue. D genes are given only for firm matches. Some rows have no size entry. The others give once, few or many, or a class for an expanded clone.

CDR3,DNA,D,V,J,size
CASTARGDSNTGELFF,TGTGCCAGCACAGCGAGGGGGGACTCGAACACCGGGGAGCTGTTTTTT,NA,TRBV12-3/TRBV12-4,TRBJ2-2,few
CASSPVAGGSYNEQFF,TGTGCCAGCAGCCCGGTAGCGGGGGGGAGTTACAATGAGCAGTTCTTC,TRBD2,TRBV11-2,TRBJ2-1,NA
CASSEGSIMAGAFF,TGTGCCAGCAGTGAAGGATCAATCATGGCAGGAGCTTTCTTT,NA,TRBV6-1,TRBJ1-1,few
CAISEASGAEQYF,TGTGCCATCAGTGAGGCCTCAGGGGCCGAGCAGTACTTC,NA,TRBV10-3,TRBJ2-7,NA
CASSLGVAGGGELFF,TGTGCCAGCAGCTTAGGAGTAGCGGGGGGCGGGGAGCTGTTTTTT,TRBD2,TRBV7-2,TRBJ2-2,few
CASSAVGDTQYF,TGTGCCAGCAGCGCGGTGGGAGATACGCAGTATTTT,NA,TRBV6-2/TRBV6-3,TRBJ2-3,NA
CASSLGGARGETQYF,TGTGCCAGCTCCCTCGGAGGGGCGAGAGGAGAGACCCAGTACTTC,NA,TRBV7-3,TRBJ2-5,few
CASRATGRAGELFF,TGCGCCAGCCGGGCAACAGGGAGAGCCGGGGAGCTGTTTTTC,NA,TRBV4-1,TRBJ2-2,few
CASSALTGPGTEAFF,TGTGCCAGCAGCGCCCTGACAGGGCCAGGCACTGAAGCTTTCTTT,TRBD1,TRBV7-9,TRBJ1-1,many
CSARARCNTEAFF,TGCAGTGCTAGAGCAAGATGCAACACTGAAGCTTTCTTT,NA,TRBV20-1,TRBJ1-1,NA
CATSSTLDRPQETQYF,TGTGCCACCAGCAGTACTCTCGACAGGCCCCAAGAGACCCAGTACTTC,NA,TRBV15,TRBJ2-5,NA
CASRPGGASGVMETQYF,TGTGCCAGCAGACCAGGCGGGGCCAGCGGGGTAATGGAGACCCAGTACTTC,TRBD2,TRBV7-2,TRBJ2-5,many
CASIGRGLPPDTQYF,TGTGCCAGCATCGGGAGGGGGCTACCCCCAGATACGCAGTATTTT,NA,TRBV6-1,TRBJ2-3,NA
CSARDPGHGTDTQYF,TGCAGTGCTAGAGATCCAGGCCACGGCACAGATACGCAGTATTTT,NA,TRBV20-1,TRBJ2-3,NA
CASTRERGSHEQYF,TGTGCCAGCACCCGAGAAAGGGGAAGCCACGAGCAGTACTTC,NA,TRBV6-1,TRBJ2-7,few
CASSALIGGDTF,TGTGCCAGCAGCGCACTCATAGGGGGCGACACCTTC,TRBD1,TRBV6-6,TRBJ1-2,NA
CASSQDWGGVQPQHF,TGCGCCAGCAGCCAAGATTGGGGGGGCGTTCAGCCCCAGCATTTT,NA,TRBV4-1,TRBJ1-5,few
CCARGGLAGNTGELFF,TGCTGTGCTAGAGGTGGGCTAGCGGGGAACACCGGGGAGCTGTTTTTT,TRBD2,TRBV20-1,TRBJ2-2,NA
CASSSPQGYGNTIYF,TGTGCCAGCAGCTCCCCACAGGGATACGGAAACACCATATATTTT,NA,TRBV5-5,TRBJ1-3,NA
CASSYGGSAWNEQFF,TGTGCCAGCAGTTACGGGGGAAGCGCGTGGAATGAGCAGTTCTTC,NA,TRBV6-5,TRBJ2-1,NA
CSERDVANYGYTF,TGCAGTGAGAGGGACGTTGCTAACTATGGCTACACCTTC,NA,TRBV20-1,TRBJ1-2,few
CASSLQQTTNEKLFF,TGTGCCAGCAGTTTACAACAGACAACTAATGAAAAACTGTTTTTT,NA,TRBV28,TRBJ1-4,few
CASSVEREFYTGELFF,TGTGCCAGCAGCGTAGAAAGGGAATTCTACACCGGGGAGCTGTTTTTT,NA,TRBV9,TRBJ2-2,many
CASSARDTQYF,TGTGCCAGCAGCGCGCGAGATACGCAGTATTTT,NA,TRBV6-6,TRBJ2-3,many
CASSLYGSGYGYTF,TGCGCCAGCAGCTTGTACGGATCCGGGTATGGCTACACCTTC,NA,TRBV5-1,TRBJ1-2,few
CASSRTENTGELFF,TGTGCCAGCAGTCGTACAGAGAACACCGGGGAGCTGTTTTTT,NA,TRBV12-3/TRBV12-4,TRBJ2-2,many
CASSGVRPNSGNTIYF,TGTGCCAGCAGCGGAGTAAGACCAAACTCTGGAAACACCATATATTTT,NA,TRBV12-3/TRBV12-4,TRBJ1-3,few
CSVRRDSSYEQYF,TGCAGCGTCCGCCGGGACAGCTCCTACGAGCAGTACTTC,TRBD1,TRBV29-1,TRBJ2-7,NA
CSARDQRTSSGANVLTF,TGCAGTGCTAGAGATCAGAGGACAAGCTCTGGGGCCAACGTCCTGACTTTC,NA,TRBV20-1,TRBJ2-6,NA
CASSQDLLNPMEVKQYF,TGTGCCAGCAGCCAAGATTTACTAAACCCAATGGAAGTTAAGCAGTATTTT,NA,TRBV4-2,TRBJ2-3,few
CSVEDRVGGNTDTQYF,TGCAGCGTTGAAGATCGTGTCGGGGGGAACACAGATACGCAGTATTTT,TRBD2,TRBV29-1,TRBJ2-3,many
CSARVNGWEARSRTGELFF,TGCAGTGCTAGAGTTAATGGTTGGGAGGCTCGCTCCCGCACCGGGGAGCTGTTTTTT,NA,TRBV20-1,TRBJ2-2,NA
CASSGSTSYEQYF,TGTGCCAGCAGTGGCTCAACCTCCTACGAGCAGTACTTC,NA,TRBV25-1,TRBJ2-7,few
CASSLGTGIGYTF,TGTGCCAGCAGTTTAGGGACAGGGATTGGCTACACCTTC,TRBD1,TRBV12-3/TRBV12-4,TRBJ1-2,few
CAISDPGLPNYEQYF,TGTGCCATCAGTGACCCGGGACTTCCTAACTACGAGCAGTACTTC,NA,TRBV10-3,TRBJ2-7,medium-sized
CASSQRQGSQETQYF,TGCGCCAGCAGCCAGAGACAGGGGTCTCAGGAGACCCAGTACTTC,TRBD1,TRBV4-3,TRBJ2-5,many
CASSLVAGQGNEKLFF,TGCGCCAGCAGCTTGGTGGCGGGACAGGGAAATGAAAAACTGTTTTTT,TRBD1,TRBV5-1,TRBJ1-4,NA
CASSVAKSYNSPLHF,TGTGCCAGCAGCGTAGCAAAGAGCTATAATTCACCCCTCCACTTT,NA,TRBV9,TRBJ1-6,many
CASSLRGMFPAYGYTF,TGTGCCAGCAGTCTTCGCGGGATGTTCCCTGCCTATGGCTACACCTTC,NA,TRBV6-1,TRBJ1-2,NA
CASSSRQGERNEQFF,TGCGCCAGCAGCTCTCGACAGGGGGAGAGGAATGAGCAGTTCTTC,TRBD1,TRBV5-1,TRBJ2-1,NA
CSVGSTDTQYF,TGCAGCGTTGGGAGCACAGATACGCAGTATTTT,NA,TRBV29-1,TRBJ2-3,NA
CASSYQGPGANVLTF,TGTGCCAGCAGCTACCAAGGCCCTGGGGCCAACGTCCTGACTTTC,NA,TRBV9,TRBJ2-6,few
CASSSGASDTQYF,TGCGCCAGCAGTAGCGGGGCCTCTGATACGCAGTATTTT,TRBD2,TRBV4-1,TRBJ2-3,NA
CSVGLGAKNEQFF,TGCAGCGTAGGCCTCGGGGCCAAAAATGAGCAGTTCTTC,NA,TRBV29-1,TRBJ2-1,many
CASSAGTGMEAFF,TGTGCCAGCAGCGCCGGGACAGGGATGGAAGCTTTCTTT,TRBD1,TRBV7-8,TRBJ1-1,few
CASSNSGTGMAGELFF,TGTGCCAGCAGCAACTCCGGGACAGGGATGGCCGGGGAGCTGTTTTTT,TRBD1,TRBV7-9,TRBJ2-2,many
CASSNGQNLNTEAFF,TGTGCCAGCAGTAATGGACAGAATTTGAACACTGAAGCTTTCTTT,NA,TRBV3-1,TRBJ1-1,few
CASSSAGGYNEQFF,TGTGCCAGCAGCTCAGCGGGGGGATACAATGAGCAGTTCTTC,TRBD2,TRBV5-4,TRBJ2-1,many
CASSPDRDTEAFF,TGTGCTAGCAGCCCGGACAGGGACACTGAAGCTTTCTTT,TRBD1,TRBV7-7,TRBJ1-1,many
CASSERGFTGELFF,TGCGCCAGCAGCGAGCGGGGCTTCACCGGGGAGCTGTTTTTT,TRBD2,TRBV5-1,TRBJ2-2,NA
CASSSGTGSTEAFF,TGTGCCAGCAGTTCAGGGACAGGGAGCACTGAAGCTTTCTTT,TRBD1,TRBV28,TRBJ1-1,few
CSATRQPSTDTQYF,TGCAGTGCCACCAGACAGCCTAGCACAGATACGCAGTATTTT,NA,TRBV20-1,TRBJ2-3,few
CASSLPGTEQYF,TGTGCCAGCAGCTTACCCGGGACGGAACAGTATTTT,NA,TRBV7-2,TRBJ2-3,NA
CASSPPGQLTEAFF,TGTGCCAGCAGCCCCCCGGGGCAGTTAACTGAAGCTTTCTTT,NA,TRBV7-9,TRBJ1-1,few
CASSRPGGPKNIQYF,TGTGCCAGCAGTCGGCCAGGGGGCCCCAAAAACATTCAGTACTTC,TRBD1,TRBV25-1,TRBJ2-4,few
CAIRNEGLGVKNIQYF,TGTGCCATCAGGAACGAGGGACTAGGGGTCAAAAACATTCAGTACTTC,TRBD2,TRBV10-3,TRBJ2-4,NA
CASSIWGTRGTQYF,TGTGCCAGCAGCATCTGGGGTACACGGGGTACGCAGTATTTT,NA,TRBV5-4,TRBJ2-3,NA
CSVDVGHTGELFF,TGCAGCGTTGATGTTGGGCACACCGGGGAGCTGTTTTTT,NA,TRBV29-1,TRBJ2-2,many
CASSTRPGTGDYEQYF,TGTGCCAGCAGCACACGACCCGGGACGGGAGACTACGAGCAGTACTTC,NA,TRBV11-2,TRBJ2-7,NA
CASSSSLQGAYTGELFF,TGTGCCAGCAGCTCGAGCCTACAGGGGGCGTACACCGGGGAGCTGTTTTTT,TRBD1,TRBV7-3,TRBJ2-2,few